Shown below are 21 T cell receptor beta chains from a single sample sequenced in a study of T cell responses to AZD1222 COVID-19 vaccine. Profiled with immunoSEQ multiplex PCR; TCRdb holds only in-frame clones, not every one. The sample holds 150,000 or so clones, roughly nine tenths seen once. Sequenced material: peripheral blood, taken 28 days after the second AZD1222 dose. The receptors come from an adult who received the AZD1222 COVID-19 vaccine.

This chain links TRBV10-1 with TRBJ1-1; 8 bases agree with TRBD1. The CDR3 extends over 13 amino acids. The germline CDR1 and CDR2 sequences are WNHNN and SYGVQD (reference sequence). V lost 11 bases to trimming and J lost 1 base; unmatched junction nucleotides: 6. The CDR3 nucleotides read TGCGCCGCCCCGGGACAGGCGAACACTGAAGCTTTCTTT. Translated: CAAPGQANTEAFF.

J is TRBJ1-5 and V is TRBV28; D perhaps matches TRBD1 (5 bases). Germline CDR1 and CDR2: MDHEN and SYDVKM. Deletions cut 7 bases from V and 1 base from J, with 17 bases between. CDR3 length: 16 amino acids. Here the CDR3 DNA reads TGTGCCAGCACCCGCAACCGCGGGGCGAGCAATCAGCCCCAGCATTTT. The encoded protein is CASTRNRGASNQPQHF.

The V call is TRBV5-1, the J call TRBJ2-1; unclear D gene. The germline gives CDR1 SGHRS, CDR2 YFSETQ. The CDR3 sequence is 15 residues long. V was trimmed by 5 bases and J by 0 bases, leaving 12 bases between them. In DNA, the CDR3 is TGCGCCAGCAGTACACCCCTGACCTCCTACAATGAGCAGTTCTTC. Encoded protein: CASSTPLTSYNEQFF.

V usage is TRBV19 and J usage is TRBJ2-5; 14 bases match TRBD2. V dropped 7 bases and J dropped 6; count of bases not matched to a gene: 4. This CDR3 comprises 14 residues. Germline lookup yields CDR1 LNHDA and CDR2 SQIVND (reference sequence). The CDR3 DNA reads TGTGCCAGTATGACTAGCGGGGGGGCCCAGACCCAGTACTTC. Translating it yields CASMTSGGAQTQYF.

This chain links TRBV30 with TRBJ1-5, with a weak D call TRBD1 (5 bases). The ends were cut back, 5 bases at V and 4 bases at J, with 15 bases in the middle. The germline gives CDR1 GTSNPN, CDR2 SVGIG (reference sequence). The CDR3 contains 14 residues. CDR3 residues: CAWGGPGWNQPQHF. CDR3 sequence (DNA): TGTGCCTGGGGAGGTCCAGGGTGGAATCAGCCCCAGCATTTT. The whole variable domain, filled in from reference TRBV30 and TRBJ1-5, reads SQTIHQWPATLVQPVGSPLSLECTVEGTSNPNLYWYRQAAGRGLQLLFYSVGIGQISSEVPQNLSASRPQDRQFILSSKKLLLSDSGFYLCAWGGPGWNQPQHFGDGTRLSIL.

V and J are TRBV20-1 and TRBJ1-2; D unresolved. There are 13 residues in the CDR3. V lost 3 bases and J 2 bases, leaving 10 bases between the germline ends. CDR1 is DFQATT, CDR2 SNEGSKA, per germline (reference sequence). The CDR3 spells CSASHPGNYGYTF. The CDR3 DNA reads as TGCAGTGCTAGTCACCCGGGGAACTATGGCTACACCTTC.

The chain combines TRBV6-5 with TRBJ1-1; D is unresolved. The V end was cut by 7 bases, the J end by 5 bases, with 8 bases between. The V gene's germline CDR1 is MNHEY and CDR2 SVGAGI. This CDR3 is built from 11 residues. The CDR3 is CASTRRTEAFF. CDR3 DNA: TGTGCCAGCACCCGAAGGACTGAAGCTTTCTTT.

The CDR3 loop is CASSQGPRPEGEQYF. The CDR3 DNA is TGCGCCAGCAGCCAGGGGCCTCGGCCGGAGGGGGAGCAGTACTTC. The chain uses TRBV4-1 and TRBJ2-7; tentatively, D is TRBD2 (6 bases). The CDR3 loop spans 15 amino acids. The germline V gene encodes CDR1 MGHRA and CDR2 YSYEKL. Trimming cost V 3 bases and J 7 bases, with 19 bases left between them.

The chain employs TRBV12-3 or TRBV12-4 and TRBJ1-5; the D is unclear. The germline V and J ends were trimmed by 6 bases and 3 bases, with 6 bases remaining between them. The CDR3 is 12 amino acids. The CDR3 DNA is TGTGCCAGCAGCCCTACCAATCAGCCCCAGCATTTT. Translated: CASSPTNQPQHF.

The chain has TRBV7-2 and TRBJ2-2; D not certain. Per germline, CDR1 SGHTA and CDR2 FQGNSA. The CDR3 spans 14 residues. The germline V and J ends were trimmed by 3 bases and 6 bases, with 11 bases remaining between them. CDR3 amino acids: CASSFNLFAGELFF. The DNA of the CDR3 is TGTGCCAGCAGCTTCAACCTCTTCGCCGGGGAGCTGTTTTTT.

The chain uses TRBV27 and TRBJ2-5, with a tentative D call TRBD2 (6 bases). CDR1 and CDR2 (germline): MNHEY, SMNVEV (reference sequence). This CDR3 is built from 13 residues. V gave up 4 bases and J gave up 4 bases, with 10 bases separating them. The CDR3 sequence: CASSYGGRETQYF. Here the CDR3 DNA reads TGTGCCAGCAGTTACGGGGGACGAGAGACCCAGTACTTC.

V gene TRBV30 combines with J gene TRBJ1-2; D not resolved. This CDR3 has 11 amino acids. Trimming pared 6 bases from V and 7 bases from J, leaving 12 bases between. Germline V gene data show CDR1 as GTSNPN and CDR2 as SVGIG (reference sequence). The CDR3 here is CACSVTAGYTF. The CDR3 DNA follows: TGTGCCTGTTCTGTCACGGCTGGCTACACCTTC.

The chain joins TRBV5-6 to TRBJ1-1; D perhaps matches TRBD1 (5 bases). Per the germline V gene, CDR1 is SGHDT and CDR2 is YYEEEE. Deletions cut 6 bases from V and 3 bases from J, with 21 bases between. The CDR3 has 16 residues. The CDR3, as DNA: TGTGCCAGCATGGTCCGGAGGGGTAGAACTTACACTGAAGCTTTCTTT. This sequence encodes CASMVRRGRTYTEAFF.

The chain has TRBV29-1 and TRBJ1-6, with TRBD1 as a possible D gene (5 bases). Trimming removed 6 bases at V and 3 bases at J, with 21 bases between. The CDR3 length is 17 residues. CDR1 SQVTM and CDR2 ANQGSEA come from the germline V gene. In DNA, the CDR3 is TGCAGCGTCCGAGGACAAACGGGGAATATCTATAATTCACCCCTCCACTTT. This sequence encodes CSVRGQTGNIYNSPLHF.

The chain combines TRBV5-1 with TRBJ1-1, with D unresolved. V lost 0 bases to trimming and J lost 1 base, with 7 bases between them. The CDR3 runs to 14 residues. CDR1 is SGHRS and CDR2 is YFSETQ in the germline V gene. CDR3 protein: CASSLAARNTEAFF. For the CDR3, the DNA is TGCGCCAGCAGCTTGGCAGCGAGGAACACTGAAGCTTTCTTT.

The genes are TRBV7-2 and TRBJ2-4; 14 bases match TRBD2. The germline V gene encodes CDR1 SGHTA and CDR2 FQGNSA. CDR3 length equals 17 residues. Unmatched junction bases numbered 3, after V lost 5 bases and J lost 0 bases. CDR3 nucleotides: TGTGCCAGCAGCCGGACTAGCGGGGGGCTAGCCAAAAACATTCAGTACTTC. Residues: CASSRTSGGLAKNIQYF.

There are a few counts of this clone. The chain is built from TRBV30 and TRBJ1-5, with 7 positions matching TRBD1. V was pared by 3 bases and J by 4 bases, with 15 bases of the junction left unmatched. Per germline, CDR1 GTSNPN and CDR2 SVGIG (reference sequence). CDR3 size: 17 residues. The CDR3 region is CAWSAGPTGRGNQPQHF. The CDR3 region has the DNA TGTGCCTGGAGCGCGGGGCCCACGGGCAGGGGGAATCAGCCCCAGCATTTT.

V is TRBV4-1 and J is TRBJ2-2, with 10 positions matching TRBD2. In germline, CDR1 is MGHRA, CDR2 YSYEKL. The J segment lost 7 bases and the V segment lost 3 bases, leaving 8 bases of the junction unmatched. CDR3 length equals 16 residues. The CDR3 sequence is CASSHYASGGDGELFF. CDR3 coding DNA: TGCGCCAGCAGCCATTATGCTAGCGGGGGTGACGGGGAGCTGTTTTTT.

V and J are TRBV3-1 (or the pseudogene TRBV3-2) and TRBJ1-2; TRBD1 matches at 8 bases. This CDR3 contains 14 residues. V gave up 3 bases and J gave up 7 bases; unmatched junction bases: 7. The germline CDR1 and CDR2 sequences are LGHDT and YNNKEL (reference sequence). CDR3 sequence (DNA): TGTGCCAGCAGCCATCCGGACAGGGTCGGTGGCTACACCTTC. Its translation is CASSHPDRVGGYTF.

The rearrangement links TRBV2 to TRBJ2-7; D is undetermined. The CDR3 has 12 residues. V gave up 4 bases and J gave up 4 bases, with 8 bases separating them. Germline CDR1 is SNHLY and CDR2 is FYNNEI. CDR3 in DNA: TGTGCCAGCAGTGTTAACCGGTACGAGCAGTACTTC. Amino acids: CASSVNRYEQYF.

V usage is TRBV21-1 and J usage is TRBJ1-1; the table gives TRBD1 as D, unverified against the DNA. TRBV21-1 is a documented pseudogene. CDR3 length: 18 amino acids. The CDR3 DNA reads as TGTGCCAGCAGCAAACTATGGGGCAGGAAAGGGTTGAGAACTGAAGCTTTCTTT. This codes for CASSKLWGRKGLRTEAFF.